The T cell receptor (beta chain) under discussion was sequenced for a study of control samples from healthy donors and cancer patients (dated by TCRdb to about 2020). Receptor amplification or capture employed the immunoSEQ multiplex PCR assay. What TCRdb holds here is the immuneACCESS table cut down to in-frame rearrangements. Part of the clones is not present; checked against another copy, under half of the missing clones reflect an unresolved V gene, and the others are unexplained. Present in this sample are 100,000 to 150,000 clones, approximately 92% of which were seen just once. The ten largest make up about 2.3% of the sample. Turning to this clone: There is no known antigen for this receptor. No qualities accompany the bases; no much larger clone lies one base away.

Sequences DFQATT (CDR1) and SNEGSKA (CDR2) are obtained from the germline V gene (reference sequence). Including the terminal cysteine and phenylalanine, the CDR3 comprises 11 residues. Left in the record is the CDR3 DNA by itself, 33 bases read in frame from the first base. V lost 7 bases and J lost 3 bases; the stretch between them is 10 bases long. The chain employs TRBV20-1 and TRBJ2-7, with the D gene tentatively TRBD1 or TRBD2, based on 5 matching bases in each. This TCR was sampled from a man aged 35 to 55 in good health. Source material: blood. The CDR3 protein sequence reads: CSGGAVYEQYF. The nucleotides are TGCAGTGGAGGGGCAGTCTACGAGCAGTACTTC.